These 17 T cell receptor beta chains came from one sample sequenced in a study of cytomegalovirus exposure and HLA in healthy donors. In the PCR, 60 Vbeta and 13 Jbeta primers were used. Here immunoSEQ multiplex PCR was the method, and the copy in TCRdb shows in-frame clones only, minus some. The table includes about 120,000 clones, roughly three fifths detected once. Material: PBMCs. These receptors all come from a middle-aged woman in good health and CMV-seropositive.

The J gene is TRBJ2-7, the V gene TRBV25-1, with 8 bases lining up with TRBD1. The CDR3 is 14 amino acids. CDR1 is MGHDK and CDR2 is SYGVNS in the germline V gene. With 4 bases clipped from V and 2 bases from J, the junction kept 4 bases outside the gene matches. Here the CDR3 reads CASSGTGFPYEQYF. CDR3 coding DNA: TGTGCCAGCAGTGGGACAGGGTTCCCCTACGAGCAGTACTTC.

This clone was found once. The chain couples TRBV6-5 to TRBJ1-2; a possible D gene is TRBD1 (5 bases). The CDR3 length is 13 residues. Germline assignment: CDR1 MNHEY and CDR2 SVGAGI. The ends were cut back, 7 bases at V and 7 bases at J, with 16 bases in the middle. The CDR3 nucleotides are TGTGCCAGCAAGAGAGACAGTCAGGGTGGCTACACCTTC. Amino acids: CASKRDSQGGYTF.

The CDR3 here is CASSPSSHYYEQYF. The CDR3 nucleotides read TGTGCCAGTAGCCCATCCAGTCATTACTACGAGCAGTACTTC. The rearrangement uses TRBV19 and TRBJ2-7; D gene uncertain. The germline CDR1 and CDR2 sequences are LNHDA and SQIVND (reference sequence). Trimming shortened V by 6 bases and J by 3 bases, and 15 bases separated the two germline ends. The length of the CDR3 is 14 residues. The whole variable domain, filled in from reference TRBV19 and TRBJ2-7, reads DGGITQSPKYLFRKEGQNVTLSCEQNLNHDAMYWYRQDPGQGLRLIYYSQIVNDFQKGDIAEGYSVSREKKESFPLTVTSAQKNPTAFYLCASSPSSHYYEQYFGPGTRLTVT.

A few counts support this clone. The CDR3 region has the DNA TGTGCCAGCAGGCTGACAATAGGAGGGGCCAACGTCCTGACTTTC. This codes for CASRLTIGGANVLTF. The V call is TRBV19, the J call TRBJ2-6; no firm D call. The germline gives CDR1 LNHDA, CDR2 SQIVND (reference sequence). V lost 9 bases and J lost 4, with 16 bases in between. There are 15 residues in the CDR3.

The chain carries TRBV14 and TRBJ2-1, with no clear D. V was trimmed by 0 bases and J by 4 bases, leaving 10 bases between them. CDR1 and CDR2 from the germline V gene are SGHDN and FVKESK. The CDR3 consists of 15 residues. In DNA form, the CDR3 reads TGTGCCAGCAGCCAAGATGTGGGCGCTTACAATGAGCAGTTCTTC. Its translation is CASSQDVGAYNEQFF.

V gene TRBV7-2 combines with J gene TRBJ1-1, with 9 bases identical to TRBD1. Germline loops: CDR1 SGHTA, CDR2 FQGNSA. The CDR3 is made up of 16 amino acids. Trimming cost V 0 bases and J 6 bases; bases outside gene matches: 8. The CDR3 reads CASSLARGTGRAEAFF. CDR3 sequence (DNA): TGTGCCAGCAGCTTAGCTCGCGGGACAGGGAGGGCTGAAGCTTTCTTT.

This clone occurred once. The chain carries TRBV13 and TRBJ2-7; 8 bases match TRBD2. Germline loops: CDR1 PRHDT, CDR2 FYEKMQ (reference sequence). CDR3 length: 15 amino acids. Trimming took 5 bases from V and 5 from J; bases not matched to a gene: 11. This CDR3 is CASSQTSASLHEQYF. The CDR3 DNA follows: TGTGCCAGCAGCCAGACTAGCGCGTCCCTCCACGAGCAGTACTTC.

The chain links TRBV5-1 to TRBJ2-5; TRBD2 matches 13 bases. The CDR3 has 17 residues. V shed 0 bases and J 2 bases; nucleotides not matched to a gene: 4. Germline V lookup: CDR1 SGHRS, CDR2 YFSETQ. CDR3 nucleotides: TGCGCCAGCAGCTTGGGACTAGCGGGAGGATGGCAAGAGACCCAGTACTTC. It encodes CASSLGLAGGWQETQYF.

The chain is built from TRBV7-2 and TRBJ2-3; 8 bases line up with TRBD2. The germline CDR1 and CDR2 sequences are SGHTA and FQGNSA. CDR3 length equals 16 residues. J was trimmed by 6 bases and V by 4 bases; bases with no gene match: 12. Here the CDR3 reads CASSSYLREGSDTQYF. DNA for the CDR3: TGTGCCAGCAGCTCCTACTTACGGGAGGGTTCTGATACGCAGTATTTT.

The J gene is TRBJ2-1, the V gene TRBV28, with 7 nucleotides matching TRBD2. The CDR3 runs 15 residues. CDR1 MDHEN and CDR2 SYDVKM come from the germline V gene. Germline trimming cut 3 bases from V and 12 bases from J; bases unmatched to any gene: 14. This chain's CDR3 is CASSLLSAGVKGQFF. For the CDR3, the DNA is TGTGCCAGCAGTTTGTTGAGTGCGGGAGTTAAAGGGCAGTTCTTC. Based on the CDR3 plus reference TRBV28 and TRBJ2-1, the full variable domain is DVKVTQSSRYLVKRTGEKVFLECVQDMDHENMFWYRQDPGLGLRLIYFSYDVKMKEKGDIPEGYSVSREKKERFSLILESASTNQTSMYLCASSLLSAGVKGQFFGPGTRLTVL.

The V and J genes are TRBV10-3 and TRBJ2-5; D might be TRBD2 (6 bases). Germline assignment: CDR1 ENHRY and CDR2 SYGVKD. Trimming removed 3 bases at V and 0 bases at J, with 17 bases between. The CDR3 is 17 amino acids. This CDR3 reads CAISDGRSRDYQETQYF. CDR3 bases: TGTGCCATCAGTGATGGCCGGAGCCGGGACTACCAAGAGACCCAGTACTTC.

As concerns this clone: One end of the junction fails to match germline, which may point to a read error. V and J are TRBV7-9 and TRBJ2-2; no clear D. The CDR3 sequence is 12 residues long. CDR1 SEHNR and CDR2 FQNEAQ come from the germline V gene (reference sequence). In DNA form, the CDR3 reads TGTTCCAGCAGCTTACATACCGGGGAGCTGTTTTTT. It is translated as CSSSLHTGELFF.

This clone was observed a handful of times. This chain connects TRBV29-1 to TRBJ2-3, with 9 positions matching TRBD1. Germline lookup yields CDR1 SQVTM and CDR2 ANQGSEA. This CDR3 spans 14 amino acids. With V trimmed by 5 bases and J by 3 bases, 6 bases remained unmatched. This CDR3 is CSVRGQGVTDTQYF. The CDR3 DNA sequence: TGCAGCGTTCGGGGACAGGGCGTTACAGATACGCAGTATTTT.

This chain's CDR3 is CASSLFGGTVVSPQHF. Written as DNA, the CDR3 is TGTGCCAGCAGCTTGTTCGGGGGGACCGTAGTGTCGCCCCAGCATTTT. The chain uses TRBV5-5 and TRBJ1-5; possible D gene TRBD1, 5 bases. This CDR3 region has 16 residues. Germline CDR1 SGHKS, CDR2 YYEKEE (reference sequence). V was shortened by 1 base and J by 9 bases, with 20 bases between the two germline ends. The full variable domain, with the rest looked up from reference TRBV5-5 and TRBJ1-5, is DAGVTQSPTHLIKTRGQQVTLRCSPISGHKSVSWYQQVLGQGPQFIFQYYEKEERGRGNFPDRFSARQFPNYSSELNVNALLLGDSALYLCASSLFGGTVVSPQHFGDGTRLSIL.

CDR3 bases: TGTGCCAGCAGCCACCCAGCGCTAACCATTACTAGTGAGCAGTTCTTC. Protein product: CASSHPALTITSEQFF. The genes are TRBV14 and TRBJ2-1; tentative D call: TRBD2 (5 bases). Germline V gives CDR1 SGHDN, CDR2 FVKESK. The CDR3 spans 16 residues. V was trimmed by 3 bases and J by 9 bases, leaving 21 bases between them.

The CDR3 loop is CASSAILNSDTQYF. CDR3 bases: TGTGCCAGCAGCGCAATCTTGAACTCAGATACGCAGTATTTT. This chain links TRBV9 with TRBJ2-3; D is unresolved. The CDR3 has 14 residues. Germline values: CDR1 SGDLS, CDR2 YYNGEE. V lost 3 bases, J lost 4 bases, and 12 bases lay in between.

The gene calls are TRBV11-3 and TRBJ2-2; D gene uncertain. The CDR3 spans 15 residues. Germline V gives CDR1 SGHNT, CDR2 YENEEA. Trimming took off 0 bases at V and 4 bases at J, with 9 bases between the two ends. CDR3 sequence: CASSLDQTRTGELFF. CDR3 bases: TGTGCCAGCAGCTTAGATCAGACTCGCACCGGGGAGCTGTTTTTT.